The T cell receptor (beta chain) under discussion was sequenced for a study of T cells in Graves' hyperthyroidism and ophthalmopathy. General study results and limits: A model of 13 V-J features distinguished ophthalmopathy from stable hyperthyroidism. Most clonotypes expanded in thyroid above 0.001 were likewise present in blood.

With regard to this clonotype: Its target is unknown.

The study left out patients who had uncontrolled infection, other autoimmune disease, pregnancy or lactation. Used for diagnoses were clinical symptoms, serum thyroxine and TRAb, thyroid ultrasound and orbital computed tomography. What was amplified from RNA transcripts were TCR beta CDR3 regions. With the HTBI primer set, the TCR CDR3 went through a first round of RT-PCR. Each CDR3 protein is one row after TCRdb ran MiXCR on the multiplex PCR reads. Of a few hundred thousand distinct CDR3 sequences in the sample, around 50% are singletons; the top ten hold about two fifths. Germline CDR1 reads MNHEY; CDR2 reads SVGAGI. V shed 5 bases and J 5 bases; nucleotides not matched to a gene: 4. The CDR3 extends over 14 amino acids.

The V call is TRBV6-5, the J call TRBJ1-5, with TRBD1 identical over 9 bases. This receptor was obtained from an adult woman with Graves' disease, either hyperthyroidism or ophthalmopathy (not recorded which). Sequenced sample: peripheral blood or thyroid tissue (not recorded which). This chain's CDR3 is CASSRDRVDQPQHF. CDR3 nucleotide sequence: TGTGCCAGCAGTAGGGACAGGGTCGATCAGCCCCAGCATTTT.